The 31 T cell receptor beta chains below come from one sample, sequenced in a study of cytomegalovirus exposure and HLA in healthy donors. The PCR contained 60 Vbeta and 13 Jbeta primers. Using immunoSEQ multiplex PCR, the repertoire was profiled, and TCRdb retains in-frame clones only, with some absent. The data show 150,000 or so clones, more than 75% seen once. The sequencing input was PBMCs. Source of these receptors: a man aged 25 to 45 in good health and CMV-seropositive.

The chain has TRBV11-1 and TRBJ1-2; 9 positions match TRBD1. Germline CDR1 and CDR2: SGHAT and FQDESV (reference sequence). The CDR3 has 15 amino acids. The ends lost 3 bases at V and 2 bases at J; junction bases unmatched: 4. CDR3 sequence reads: CASSLDRGGNYGYTF. CDR3 sequence (DNA): TGTGCCAGCAGCTTGGACAGGGGAGGAAACTATGGCTACACCTTC.

The chain recombines TRBV11-1 with TRBJ1-1, with 9 bases aligning to TRBD1. The CDR3 contains 15 residues. Unmatched junction bases numbered 7, after V lost 6 bases and J lost 2 bases. Germline CDR1 is SGHAT and CDR2 is FQDESV (reference sequence). CDR3 coding DNA: TGTGCCAGCAGTTTCCAGGACAGGGGAAACACTGAAGCTTTCTTT. Its protein is CASSFQDRGNTEAFF. The entire variable domain, with the rest obtained from reference TRBV11-1 and TRBJ1-1, is as follows: EAEVAQSPRYKITEKSQAVAFWCDPISGHATLYWYRQILGQGPELLVQFQDESVVDDSQLPKDRFSAERLKGVDSTLKIQPAELGDSAMYLCASSFQDRGNTEAFFGQGTRLTVV.

J is TRBJ2-5 and V is TRBV5-4; possible D gene TRBD1, 6 bases. The germline CDR1 and CDR2 sequences are SGHNT and YYREEE (reference sequence). The ends were cut back, 3 bases at V and 3 bases at J, with 12 bases in the middle. This CDR3 contains 14 residues. The CDR3 sequence: CASSSTGSKETQYF. The CDR3 DNA sequence: TGTGCCAGCAGCTCAACAGGGAGTAAAGAGACCCAGTACTTC.

The chain carries TRBV7-6 and TRBJ2-2; 8 nucleotides align to TRBD1. Germline loops: CDR1 SGHVS, CDR2 FNYEAQ. This CDR3 region has 14 residues. With V trimmed by 5 bases and J by 7 bases, 6 bases remained unmatched. This CDR3 reads CASSVQGAGGELFF. The CDR3 nucleotides read TGTGCCAGCAGCGTGCAGGGGGCGGGCGGGGAGCTGTTTTTT.

The chain combines TRBV6-1 with TRBJ2-5, with 7 bases lining up with TRBD1. V dropped 7 bases and J dropped 4; count of bases not matched to a gene: 6. The germline gives CDR1 MNHNS, CDR2 SASEGT. The CDR3 sequence is 13 residues long. CDR3 DNA sequence: TGTGCCAGCAAATACAGGGGAGCAGAGACCCAGTACTTC. Residues: CASKYRGAETQYF.

The chain couples TRBV6-4 to TRBJ2-3; TRBD1 aligns across 7 bases. Unmatched junction bases numbered 3, after V lost 3 bases and J lost 3 bases. This CDR3 comprises 14 residues. The germline gives CDR1 MRHNA, CDR2 SNTAGT. CDR3 bases: TGTGCCAGCAGTGAGCACAGGGGAACAGATACGCAGTATTTT. This sequence encodes CASSEHRGTDTQYF.

The sample holds a few counts of this clone. The chain links TRBV30 to TRBJ1-3; 7 positions agree with TRBD1. The CDR3 has 13 amino acids. J was trimmed by 5 bases and V by 2 bases; bases with no gene match: 3. Germline V gives CDR1 GTSNPN, CDR2 SVGIG (reference sequence). CDR3 nucleotide sequence: TGTGCCTGGAGTCCGGACAGGAGAAACACCATATATTTT. Translation gives CAWSPDRRNTIYF.

This rearrangement joins TRBV12-5 to TRBJ2-7, with D possibly matching TRBD2 (5 bases). The CDR3 contains 13 residues. The V and J ends lost 7 bases and 2 bases respectively, with 12 bases between them. Germline loops: CDR1 LGHNT, CDR2 FRNRAP. The CDR3 here is CASAGPGTYEQYF. The DNA for the CDR3 is TGTGCTAGTGCCGGGCCGGGAACCTACGAGCAGTACTTC. Full variable domain (missing parts from reference TRBV12-5 and TRBJ2-7): DARVTQTPRHKVTEMGQEVTMRCQPILGHNTVFWYRQTMMQGLELLAYFRNRAPLDDSGMPKDRFSAEMPDATLATLKIQPSEPRDSAVYFCASAGPGTYEQYFGPGTRLTVT.

The chain recombines TRBV2 with TRBJ1-1, with a tentative D call TRBD1 (6 bases). The CDR3 spans 15 residues. In germline, CDR1 is SNHLY, CDR2 FYNNEI. The germline V and J ends were trimmed by 3 bases and 5 bases, with 16 bases remaining between them. The CDR3 spells CASSENGGAWTEAFF. CDR3 sequence (DNA): TGTGCCAGCAGTGAGAATGGGGGGGCTTGGACTGAAGCTTTCTTT.

This sequence joins TRBV7-2 and TRBJ1-1; 10 bases fit TRBD1. Germline V gene lookup returns CDR1 SGHTA and CDR2 FQGNSA. This CDR3 has 15 amino acids. Trimming took 5 bases from V and 6 from J; bases not matched to a gene: 9. Here the CDR3 reads CASSLTGGAGAEAFF. Written as DNA, the CDR3 is TGTGCCAGCAGCCTGACAGGGGGCGCAGGGGCTGAAGCTTTCTTT.

The rearrangement joins TRBV5-3 to TRBJ2-1, with 8 bases identical to TRBD2. TRBV5-3 is an ORF, and what it does is uncertain. The CDR3 is 17 amino acids. Germline trimming cut 4 bases from V and 4 bases from J; bases unmatched to any gene: 13. This chain's CDR3 is CARSGTCGRPLYNEQFF. CDR3 nucleotide sequence: TGTGCCAGAAGCGGTACCTGCGGGAGGCCACTGTACAATGAGCAGTTCTTC.

The chain employs TRBV5-6 and TRBJ2-7; D is uncertain. Trimming pared 7 bases from V and 8 bases from J, leaving 22 bases between. Germline loops: CDR1 SGHDT, CDR2 YYEEEE. The CDR3 has 14 residues. The CDR3 nucleotides read TGTGCCAGCGGCAATGCGCGGTATCCCCTCCAGCAGTACTTC. Protein product: CASGNARYPLQQYF.

This clone was picked up one time. The chain combines TRBV9 with TRBJ1-2, with D tentatively TRBD1 (6 bases). V lost 2 bases and J 5 bases, leaving 16 bases between the germline ends. Germline CDR1 SGDLS, CDR2 YYNGEE. This CDR3 is built from 15 residues. The CDR3 DNA reads TGTGCCAGCAGCGTCGAGGACAGCCCGGGGTATGGCTACACCTTC. Amino acid sequence: CASSVEDSPGYGYTF. Combining the CDR3 with reference TRBV9 and TRBJ1-2 gives the whole variable domain DSGVTQTPKHLITATGQRVTLRCSPRSGDLSVYWYQQSLDQGLQFLIQYYNGEERAKGNILERFSAQQFPDLHSELNLSSLELGDSALYFCASSVEDSPGYGYTFGSGTRLTVV.

V is TRBV7-2 and J is TRBJ1-3; D unresolved. Trimming removed 5 bases at V and 0 bases at J, with 14 bases between. The germline gives CDR1 SGHTA, CDR2 FQGNSA. CDR3 length: 16 residues. CDR3 amino acids: CASSLTTGPSGNTIYF. The CDR3 nucleotides are TGTGCCAGCAGCCTGACTACGGGCCCCTCTGGAAACACCATATATTTT.

The V call is TRBV29-1, the J call TRBJ1-6; possible D gene TRBD1, 5 bases. The germline V gene encodes CDR1 SQVTM and CDR2 ANQGSEA. The CDR3 totals 13 residues. The germline V and J ends were trimmed by 6 bases and 8 bases, with 14 bases remaining between them. The CDR3 loop is CSVRDYGDSPLHF. The DNA of the CDR3 is TGCAGCGTCCGGGACTACGGGGATTCACCCCTCCACTTT.

This rearrangement joins TRBV7-8 to TRBJ2-2; TRBD1 agrees at 11 bases. The CDR3 loop spans 14 amino acids. Germline loops: CDR1 SGHVS, CDR2 FQNEAQ. Trimming took 8 bases from V and 4 from J; bases not matched to a gene: 3. CDR3 sequence reads: CASRGQGGTGELFF. The CDR3 DNA reads TGTGCCAGCCGGGGACAGGGGGGCACCGGGGAGCTGTTTTTT.

The CDR3: CASSFQTISGRYNSPLHF. As DNA, the CDR3 is TGTGCCAGCAGTTTCCAAACTATCTCAGGGCGCTATAATTCACCCCTCCACTTT. The V and J genes are TRBV27 and TRBJ1-6; tentatively, D is TRBD1 (5 bases). The CDR3 is made up of 18 amino acids. Germline CDR1 is MNHEY and CDR2 is SMNVEV (reference sequence). The V and J ends lost 3 bases and 3 bases respectively, with 18 bases between them.

The V and J genes are TRBV19 and TRBJ2-1; 8 bases line up with TRBD2. The CDR3 has 16 amino acids. V lost 5 bases to trimming and J lost 7 bases; unmatched junction nucleotides: 13. CDR1 and CDR2 (germline): LNHDA, SQIVND (reference sequence). The CDR3 spells CASSSGLAGGGNEQFF. The CDR3 region has the DNA TGTGCCAGTAGTTCCGGACTAGCCGGAGGAGGAAATGAGCAGTTCTTC.

V and J are TRBV7-2 and TRBJ1-5, with TRBD1 matching 9 bases. Unmatched junction bases numbered 7, after V lost 1 base and J lost 6 bases. CDR1 and CDR2 (germline): SGHTA, FQGNSA. This CDR3 comprises 16 residues. The DNA of the CDR3 is TGTGCCAGCAGCTTAGAGTTGGGGACAGGGATTCAGCCCCAGCATTTT. It translates to CASSLELGTGIQPQHF.

The chain recombines TRBV5-1 with TRBJ2-3; TRBD2 matches 11 bases. The CDR3 is made up of 18 amino acids. Germline-derived CDR1 and CDR2 are SGHRS and YFSETQ. V was clipped by 0 bases and J by 2 bases; unmatched bases: 8. In nucleotides, the CDR3 is TGCGCCAGCAGCTTGGGTAGCGGGGGGGCCCTATCCACAGATACGCAGTATTTT. It codes for CASSLGSGGALSTDTQYF.

This chain connects TRBV29-1 to TRBJ2-7; 7 nucleotides line up with TRBD1. The V gene end was trimmed by 7 bases and the J gene end by 1 base; junction bases not matched to a gene: 4. The CDR3 totals 12 residues. Germline CDR1 and CDR2: SQVTM and ANQGSEA. CDR3 loop: CSAGTESYEQYF. The CDR3, as DNA: TGCAGCGCCGGGACAGAATCCTACGAGCAGTACTTC.

The V gene is TRBV4-2, the J gene TRBJ2-1, with 7 bases that match TRBD2. V lost 1 base and J lost 2; bases outside the gene matches: 8. The germline V gene has CDR1 LGHNA and CDR2 YNFKEQ. The CDR3 runs to 17 residues. The CDR3 DNA follows: TGTGCCAGCAGCCAAGGAGGAGGCGGGAGCACCTACAATGAGCAGTTCTTC. The encoded protein is CASSQGGGGSTYNEQFF.

The V gene is TRBV7-9, the J gene TRBJ2-7; 7 bases are shared with TRBD2. Trimming removed 2 bases from V and 7 bases from J; junction bases left unmatched: 8. CDR3 length: 14 amino acids. Germline loops: CDR1 SEHNR, CDR2 FQNEAQ (reference sequence). The DNA of the CDR3 is TGTGCCAGCAGCTTACTAGCGTCCGGGGGGGAGCAGTACTTC. It encodes CASSLLASGGEQYF. Full variable domain (outside the CDR3, taken from reference TRBV7-9 and TRBJ2-7): DTGVSQNPRHKITKRGQNVTFRCDPISEHNRLYWYRQTLGQGPEFLTYFQNEAQLEKSRLLSDRFSAERPKGSFSTLEIQRTEQGDSAMYLCASSLLASGGEQYFGPGTRLTVT.

The rearrangement joins TRBV9 to TRBJ1-1, with 7 bases identical to TRBD1. Germline V lookup: CDR1 SGDLS, CDR2 YYNGEE. V gave up 3 bases and J gave up 0 bases; unmatched junction bases: 5. The CDR3 has 15 residues. In nucleotides, the CDR3 is TGTGCCAGCAGCGAGGGACAGAAATTGAACACTGAAGCTTTCTTT. It is translated as CASSEGQKLNTEAFF.

J is TRBJ2-7 and V is TRBV19, with TRBD1 identical over 11 bases. The CDR3 has 15 amino acids. The germline V gene has CDR1 LNHDA and CDR2 SQIVND (reference sequence). J gave up 4 bases and V 6 bases, and 8 bases lay outside the gene matches. The CDR3 is CASSPPGTGGYEQYF. DNA of the CDR3: TGTGCCAGTAGCCCCCCCGGGACAGGGGGATACGAGCAGTACTTC.

This clone occurred a few times. The V and J genes are TRBV4-1 and TRBJ1-5; D unclear. CDR1 and CDR2 from the germline V gene are MGHRA and YSYEKL. Trimming stripped 1 base from V and 4 bases from J, with 11 bases between. This CDR3 contains 15 residues. CDR3 residues: CASSQVFAVNQPQHF. Written as DNA, the CDR3 is TGCGCCAGCAGCCAAGTTTTCGCGGTTAATCAGCCCCAGCATTTT.

CDR3 amino acids: CASSESGRAKNIQYF. DNA for the CDR3: TGTGCCAGCAGTGAGTCAGGGCGGGCCAAAAACATTCAGTACTTC. This chain joins TRBV2 and TRBJ2-4; a possible D gene is TRBD1 (5 bases). This CDR3 spans 15 amino acids. Germline V lookup: CDR1 SNHLY, CDR2 FYNNEI. V was clipped by 3 bases and J by 1 base, with 10 bases between them.

The V gene is TRBV7-9, the J gene TRBJ2-3; the D gene is possibly TRBD1 (5 bases). Germline assignment: CDR1 SEHNR and CDR2 FQNEAQ (reference sequence). Trimming removed 1 base from V and 4 bases from J, with 12 bases in between. This CDR3 has 15 amino acids. Here the CDR3 DNA reads TGTGCCAGCAGCTTAGAGTCAGGGATGGCAGATACGCAGTATTTT. It encodes CASSLESGMADTQYF.

The chain recombines TRBV6-1 with TRBJ1-5; D ambiguous. The V end was cut by 5 bases, the J end by 3 bases, with 14 bases between. Germline V gives CDR1 MNHNS, CDR2 SASEGT. The CDR3 consists of 15 residues. CDR3 loop: CASSNRYPDNQPQHF. CDR3 coding DNA: TGTGCCAGCAGTAACCGGTACCCCGACAATCAGCCCCAGCATTTT.

The chain carries TRBV4-3 and TRBJ1-5; 7 bases align to TRBD1. The CDR3 is made up of 13 amino acids. The V segment lost 1 base and the J segment 7 bases; nucleotides outside the gene matches: 1. Germline-derived CDR1 and CDR2 are LGHNA and YSLEER. CDR3 nucleotides: TGCGCCAGCAGCCAAGCGACAGGGCAGCCCCAGCATTTT. Its protein is CASSQATGQPQHF.

The chain uses TRBV7-3 and TRBJ2-7; D not resolved. Germline V gene data show CDR1 as SGHTA and CDR2 as FQGTGA. The germline V and J ends were trimmed by 5 bases and 1 base, with 12 bases remaining between them. The CDR3 sequence is 14 residues long. The CDR3 coding sequence is TGTGCCAGCAGCCCCGGGTCTGATTCCTACGAGCAGTACTTC. Residues: CASSPGSDSYEQYF.